What follows are 25 T cell receptor beta chains derived from one specimen sequenced in a study of blood T cell repertoires in COVID-19. Profiled with immunoSEQ multiplex PCR; TCRdb holds only in-frame clones, not every one. Of some 96,000 clones detected, around nine tenths appear once; the ten largest clones hold around 10%. Sample: peripheral blood. These TCRs come from a man aged 50 or older with acute or convalescent COVID-19.

CDR3 sequence: CASSSTSGTGSQPQHF. CDR3 DNA sequence: TGTGCCAGTAGTTCAACCTCCGGGACAGGGAGTCAGCCCCAGCATTTT. The chain carries TRBV19 and TRBJ1-5, with TRBD1 identical over 9 bases. CDR1 LNHDA and CDR2 SQIVND come from the germline V gene (reference sequence). This CDR3 region has 16 residues. Trimming cost V 5 bases and J 6 bases; bases outside gene matches: 11.

This chain joins TRBV15 and TRBJ2-1; unclear D gene. The CDR3 contains 15 residues. With 5 bases removed from V and 5 bases from J, the gap between germline ends came to 16 bases. The germline CDR1 and CDR2 sequences are LNHNV and YYDKDF (reference sequence). The CDR3 nucleotides read TGTGCCACCAGCTCAGGCCGAGAAGAACACAATGAGCAGTTCTTC. Its protein product is CATSSGREEHNEQFF. The entire variable domain, with the rest obtained from reference TRBV15 and TRBJ2-1, is as follows: DAMVIQNPRYQVTQFGKPVTLSCSQTLNHNVMYWYQQKSSQAPKLLFHYYDKDFNNEADTPDNFQSRRPNTSFCFLDIRSPGLGDTAMYLCATSSGREEHNEQFFGPGTRLTVL.

The chain links TRBV29-1 to TRBJ2-1, with 8 bases that match TRBD2. With 4 bases clipped from V and 7 bases from J, the junction kept 6 bases outside the gene matches. This CDR3 is 13 amino acids long. In germline, CDR1 is SQVTM, CDR2 ANQGSEA. CDR3 loop: CSVGELAVNEQFF. The CDR3 nucleotides are TGCAGCGTTGGCGAACTAGCGGTAAATGAGCAGTTCTTC.

V usage is TRBV18 and J usage is TRBJ1-1; D unclear. From germline, CDR1 is KGHSH and CDR2 LQKENI. Trimming left V 3 bases short and J 3 bases short, with 8 bases between. The length of the CDR3 is 13 residues. As DNA, the CDR3 is TGTGCCAGCTCACCGGAGGGTTACACTGAAGCTTTCTTT. As protein: CASSPEGYTEAFF. Full variable domain (rest looked up from reference TRBV18 and TRBJ1-1): NAGVMQNPRHLVRRRGQEARLRCSPMKGHSHVYWYRQLPEEGLKFMVYLQKENIIDESGMPKERFSAEFPKEGPSILRIQQVVRGDSAAYFCASSPEGYTEAFFGQGTRLTVV.

V and J are TRBV7-2 and TRBJ2-1, with 8 bases aligning to TRBD2. Unmatched junction bases numbered 3, after V lost 5 bases and J lost 0 bases. CDR1 and CDR2 from the germline V gene are SGHTA and FQGNSA. The CDR3 runs 15 residues. CDR3 region: CASSRGTSSYNEQFF. The CDR3 DNA follows: TGTGCCAGCAGCCGCGGGACTAGCTCCTACAATGAGCAGTTCTTC.

The genes are TRBV24-1 and TRBJ2-1; 7 nucleotides line up with TRBD1. CDR1 is KGHDR, CDR2 SFDVKD, per germline. The CDR3 is 17 residues long. V dropped 5 bases and J dropped 2; count of bases not matched to a gene: 11. DNA for the CDR3: TGTGCCACCAGTGGAAAGGGGGCCGTCGTCACCTACAATGAGCAGTTCTTC. Translation gives CATSGKGAVVTYNEQFF.

J is TRBJ2-4 and V is TRBV5-1; possible D gene TRBD1, 6 bases. The germline V gene has CDR1 SGHRS and CDR2 YFSETQ. The ends were cut back, 5 bases at V and 3 bases at J, with 24 bases in the middle. The CDR3 covers 18 residues. The CDR3 reads CASRTRQASIRFKNIQYF. In DNA, the CDR3 is TGCGCCAGCAGAACTCGACAGGCCAGCATTAGATTCAAAAACATTCAGTACTTC. The entire variable domain, with the rest obtained from reference TRBV5-1 and TRBJ2-4, is as follows: KAGVTQTPRYLIKTRGQQVTLSCSPISGHRSVSWYQQTPGQGLQFLFEYFSETQRNKGNFPGRFSGRQFSNSRSEMNVSTLELGDSALYLCASRTRQASIRFKNIQYFGAGTRLSVL.

The gene calls are TRBV29-1 and TRBJ2-1; a possible D gene is TRBD1 (5 bases). The CDR3 covers 12 residues. V lost 3 bases and J 8 bases, leaving 11 bases between the germline ends. Germline CDR1 and CDR2: SQVTM and ANQGSEA. CDR3 sequence reads: CSVEPRRDEQFF. CDR3 DNA sequence: TGCAGCGTTGAGCCCCGCAGGGATGAGCAGTTCTTC.

This clone was observed once. V gene TRBV10-3 combines with J gene TRBJ2-7, with unresolved D. The V and J ends lost 11 bases and 3 bases respectively, with 17 bases between them. The germline V gene has CDR1 ENHRY and CDR2 SYGVKD. This CDR3 is 13 amino acids long. The CDR3 spells CAVQPGGGYEQYF. CDR3 in DNA: TGTGCCGTACAACCCGGCGGCGGCTACGAGCAGTACTTC.

CDR3 loop: CASSLQQGSSPLHF. CDR3 bases: TGTGCCAGCAGTTTGCAACAGGGGAGTTCACCCCTCCACTTT. The V call is TRBV27, the J call TRBJ1-6; 7 bases align to TRBD1. Losses at the gene ends were 3 bases for V and 9 bases for J; bases not matched to a gene: 5. Looked up from germline, CDR1 is MNHEY and CDR2 is SMNVEV (reference sequence). The CDR3 covers 14 residues.

This chain connects TRBV6-5 to TRBJ2-1; 11 bases are shared with TRBD2. In germline, CDR1 is MNHEY, CDR2 SVGAGI. V trimming: 7 bases; J trimming: 6 bases; junction bases outside the gene matches: 5. The CDR3 is made up of 14 amino acids. This chain's CDR3 is CASKGSGRGNEQFF. The CDR3, as DNA: TGTGCCAGCAAGGGTAGCGGGAGGGGCAATGAGCAGTTCTTC.

The genes are TRBV2 and TRBJ2-5, with D uncertain. The CDR3 totals 12 residues. V lost 6 bases to trimming and J lost 5 bases, with 10 bases between them. Germline V gives CDR1 SNHLY, CDR2 FYNNEI. The CDR3 coding sequence is TGTGCCAGCAGCCAATCGGGTGAGACCCAGTACTTC. Amino acids: CASSQSGETQYF. The whole variable domain, filled in from reference TRBV2 and TRBJ2-5, reads EPEVTQTPSHQVTQMGQEVILRCVPISNHLYFYWYRQILGQKVEFLVSFYNNEISEKSEIFDDQFSVERPDGSNFTLKIRSTKLEDSAMYFCASSQSGETQYFGPGTRLLVL.

The chain combines TRBV11-2 with TRBJ1-2, with TRBD1 matching 7 bases. V trimming: 5 bases; J trimming: 2 bases; junction bases outside the gene matches: 2. The CDR3 consists of 13 residues. The V gene's germline CDR1 is SGHAT and CDR2 FQNNGV. The CDR3 coding sequence is TGTGCCAGCAGCCTACAGGGGAACTATGGCTACACCTTC. It encodes CASSLQGNYGYTF.

The chain recombines TRBV5-5 with TRBJ1-1, with TRBD1 matching 7 bases. Germline V gives CDR1 SGHKS, CDR2 YYEKEE (reference sequence). This CDR3 contains 13 residues. The ends lost 7 bases at V and 4 bases at J; junction bases unmatched: 7. The CDR3 protein is CASQQGLITEAFF. The CDR3 DNA is TGTGCCAGCCAACAGGGGTTGATCACTGAAGCTTTCTTT.

The chain recombines TRBV20-1 with TRBJ2-7, with unresolved D. The CDR3 runs 8 residues. Germline assignment: CDR1 DFQATT and CDR2 SNEGSKA (reference sequence). This chain's CDR3 is CIIYEQYF. The CDR3 region has the DNA TGCATTATATACGAGCAGTACTTC.

The chain combines TRBV24-1 with TRBJ2-2; D call uncertain. Germline-derived CDR1 and CDR2 are KGHDR and SFDVKD. V lost 1 base, J lost 5 bases, and 4 bases lay in between. There are 13 residues in the CDR3. For the CDR3, the DNA is TGTGCCACCAGTGATTTTATAACCGGGGAGCTGTTTTTT. Translating gives CATSDFITGELFF.

This clone was picked up a small number of times. The chain combines TRBV7-2 with TRBJ1-1; 7 bases are shared with TRBD1. The CDR3 contains 13 residues. Per germline, CDR1 SGHTA and CDR2 FQGNSA. J gave up 3 bases and V 5 bases, and 3 bases lay outside the gene matches. CDR3 DNA sequence: TGTGCCAGCAGCCGGGACAGCCACACTGAAGCTTTCTTT. Amino acids: CASSRDSHTEAFF.

This clone appeared a single time. This chain joins TRBV18 and TRBJ1-1; D remains unclear. Germline V lookup: CDR1 KGHSH, CDR2 LQKENI. The CDR3 is 15 amino acids. V lost 0 bases to trimming and J lost 2 bases, with 10 bases between them. CDR3 coding DNA: TGTGCCAGCTCACCACCTGCGGGGAAAAACACTGAAGCTTTCTTT. It translates to CASSPPAGKNTEAFF.

This chain links TRBV15 with TRBJ1-3; no clear D gene. This CDR3 contains 13 residues. V shed 6 bases and J shed 0 bases, with 6 bases lying between them. Germline V gene data show CDR1 as LNHNV and CDR2 as YYDKDF (reference sequence). The CDR3 protein is CATRQSSGNTIYF. In nucleotides, the CDR3 is TGTGCCACCAGACAGAGCTCTGGAAACACCATATATTTT.

The chain has TRBV11-2 and TRBJ2-1; TRBD1 is a possible D gene (5 bases). There are 15 residues in the CDR3. The ends were cut back, 1 base at V and 4 bases at J, with 11 bases in the middle. Germline V CDR1 and CDR2: SGHAT, FQNNGV. The CDR3 sequence: CASSLVGVSYNEQFF. CDR3 coding DNA: TGTGCCAGCAGCTTAGTAGGGGTATCGTACAATGAGCAGTTCTTC.

V and J are TRBV19 and TRBJ2-2, with 8 bases identical to TRBD1. Per germline, CDR1 LNHDA and CDR2 SQIVND (reference sequence). V shed 5 bases and J 3 bases; nucleotides not matched to a gene: 8. This CDR3 region has 16 residues. CDR3 amino acids: CASSLNRDRYTGELFF. The CDR3 DNA is TGTGCCAGTAGTTTAAACCGGGACAGGTACACCGGGGAGCTGTTTTTT.

This clone occurred once. The chain uses TRBV5-1 and TRBJ1-1; 8 nucleotides align to TRBD1. Losses at the gene ends were 0 bases for V and 6 bases for J; bases not matched to a gene: 4. The CDR3 contains 14 residues. Germline values: CDR1 SGHRS, CDR2 YFSETQ. CDR3 loop: CASSLDRGKAEAFF. The CDR3 bases are TGCGCCAGCAGCTTGGACAGGGGGAAAGCTGAAGCTTTCTTT.

The V and J genes are TRBV5-6 and TRBJ1-5; the match to TRBD1 covers 10 bases. This CDR3 has 15 amino acids. CDR1 and CDR2 from the germline V gene are SGHDT and YYEEEE. V was pared by 4 bases and J by 6 bases, with 7 bases of the junction left unmatched. This chain's CDR3 is CASSLWTGGGQPQHF. CDR3 DNA: TGTGCCAGCAGCCTATGGACAGGGGGAGGTCAGCCCCAGCATTTT.

The chain joins TRBV4-2 to TRBJ2-5; TRBD2 matches at 14 bases. The CDR3 runs 18 residues. Losses at the gene ends were 1 base for V and 5 bases for J; bases not matched to a gene: 9. Germline V gene data show CDR1 as LGHNA and CDR2 as YNFKEQ. CDR3 amino acids: CASSQVETSGRAGETQYF. The CDR3 DNA is TGTGCCAGCAGCCAAGTGGAGACTAGCGGGAGGGCGGGGGAGACCCAGTACTTC.

V gene TRBV6-5 combines with J gene TRBJ2-1; 9 bases match TRBD2. This CDR3 region has 15 residues. Germline CDR1 MNHEY, CDR2 SVGAGI. The V segment lost 8 bases and the J segment 4 bases; nucleotides outside the gene matches: 9. CDR3 loop: CASCPSGNYYNEQFF. The CDR3 DNA reads TGTGCCAGCTGCCCTAGCGGGAATTATTACAATGAGCAGTTCTTC.